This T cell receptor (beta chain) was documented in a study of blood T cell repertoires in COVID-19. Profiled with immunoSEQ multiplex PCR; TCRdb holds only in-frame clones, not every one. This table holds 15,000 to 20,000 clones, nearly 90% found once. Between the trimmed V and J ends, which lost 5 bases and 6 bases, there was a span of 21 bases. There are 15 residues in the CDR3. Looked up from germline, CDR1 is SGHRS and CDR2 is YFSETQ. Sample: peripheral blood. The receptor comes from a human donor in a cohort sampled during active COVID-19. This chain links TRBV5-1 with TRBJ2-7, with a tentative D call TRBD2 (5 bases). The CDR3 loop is CASSRSGLNSGEQYF. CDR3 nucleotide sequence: TGCGCCAGCAGTCGGAGCGGCCTTAACTCCGGCGAGCAGTACTTC. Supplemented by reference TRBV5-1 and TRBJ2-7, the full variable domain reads KAGVTQTPRYLIKTRGQQVTLSCSPISGHRSVSWYQQTPGQGLQFLFEYFSETQRNKGNFPGRFSGRQFSNSRSEMNVSTLELGDSALYLCASSRSGLNSGEQYFGPGTRLTVT.